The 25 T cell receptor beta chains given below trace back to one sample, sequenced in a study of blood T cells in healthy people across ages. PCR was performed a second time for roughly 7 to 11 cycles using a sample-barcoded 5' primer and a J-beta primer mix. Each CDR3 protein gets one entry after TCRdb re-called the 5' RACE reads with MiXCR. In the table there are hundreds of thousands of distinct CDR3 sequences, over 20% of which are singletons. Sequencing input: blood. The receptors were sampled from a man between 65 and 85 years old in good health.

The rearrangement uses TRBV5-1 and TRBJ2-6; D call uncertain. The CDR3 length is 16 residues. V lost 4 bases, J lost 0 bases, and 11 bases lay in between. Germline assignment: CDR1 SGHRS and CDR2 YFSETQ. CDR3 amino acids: CASSVDPSSGANVLTF. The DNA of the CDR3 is TGCGCCAGCAGCGTTGACCCGAGCTCTGGGGCCAACGTCCTGACTTTC.

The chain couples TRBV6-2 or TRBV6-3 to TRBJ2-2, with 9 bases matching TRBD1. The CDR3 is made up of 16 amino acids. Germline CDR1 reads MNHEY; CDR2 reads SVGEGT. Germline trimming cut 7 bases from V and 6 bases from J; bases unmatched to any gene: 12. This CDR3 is CASTTTRGQGAGELFF. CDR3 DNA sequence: TGTGCCAGCACTACAACCCGGGGACAGGGCGCCGGGGAGCTGTTTTTT.

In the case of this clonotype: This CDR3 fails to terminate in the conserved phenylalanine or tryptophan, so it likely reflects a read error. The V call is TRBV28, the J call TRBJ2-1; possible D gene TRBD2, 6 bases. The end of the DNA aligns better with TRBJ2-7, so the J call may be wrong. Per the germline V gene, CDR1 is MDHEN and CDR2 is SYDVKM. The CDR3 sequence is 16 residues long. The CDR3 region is CASSLGAGWRETVQYV. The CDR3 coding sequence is TGTGCCAGCAGTTTAGGGGCAGGGTGGAGGGAAACGGTGCAGTACGTC.

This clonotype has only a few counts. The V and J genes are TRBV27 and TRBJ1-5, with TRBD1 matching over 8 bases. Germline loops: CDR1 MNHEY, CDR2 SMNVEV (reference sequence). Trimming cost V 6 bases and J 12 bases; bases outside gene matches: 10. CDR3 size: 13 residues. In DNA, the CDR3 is TGTGCCAGCAGACTGACCGGGACAGGTAACCAGCATTTT. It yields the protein CASRLTGTGNQHF.

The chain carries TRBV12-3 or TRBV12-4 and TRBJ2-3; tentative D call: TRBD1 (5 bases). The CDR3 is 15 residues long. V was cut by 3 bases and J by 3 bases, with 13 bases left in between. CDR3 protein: CASSFDRARTDTQYF. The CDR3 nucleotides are TGTGCCAGCAGTTTTGACAGAGCTAGAACAGATACGCAGTATTTT.

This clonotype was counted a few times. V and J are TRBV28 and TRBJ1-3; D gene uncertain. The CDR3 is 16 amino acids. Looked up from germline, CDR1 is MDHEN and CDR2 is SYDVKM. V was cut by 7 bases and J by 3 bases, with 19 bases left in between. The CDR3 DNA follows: TGTGCCAGCACCCCTCGACGTAGGCTAGGTGGAAACACCATATATTTT. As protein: CASTPRRRLGGNTIYF.

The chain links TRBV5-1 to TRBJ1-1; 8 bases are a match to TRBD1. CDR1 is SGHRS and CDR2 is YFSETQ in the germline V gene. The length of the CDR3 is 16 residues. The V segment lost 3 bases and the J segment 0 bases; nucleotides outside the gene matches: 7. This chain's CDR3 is CASSSRGRGMNTEAFF. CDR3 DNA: TGCGCCAGCAGCTCCAGGGGGCGAGGGATGAACACTGAAGCTTTCTTT.

Here the CDR3 reads CASTLILGTTNEKLFF. The CDR3, as DNA: TGTGCCAGCACCCTGATACTCGGGACAACTAATGAAAAACTGTTTTTT. The chain has TRBV14 and TRBJ1-4; D unclear. The CDR3 has 16 residues. Germline V lookup: CDR1 SGHDN, CDR2 FVKESK. Trimming took off 7 bases at V and 0 bases at J, with 15 bases between the two ends. Full variable domain (remainder filled in from reference TRBV14 and TRBJ1-4): EAGVTQFPSHSVIEKGQTVTLRCDPISGHDNLYWYRRVMGKEIKFLLHFVKESKQDESGMPNNRFLAERTGGTYSTLKVQPAELEDSGVYFCASTLILGTTNEKLFFGSGTQLSVL.

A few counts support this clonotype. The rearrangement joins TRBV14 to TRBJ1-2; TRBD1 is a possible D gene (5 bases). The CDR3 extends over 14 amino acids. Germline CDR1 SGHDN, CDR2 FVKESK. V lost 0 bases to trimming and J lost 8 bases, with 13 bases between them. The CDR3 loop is CASSQDREAGGYTF. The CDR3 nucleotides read TGTGCCAGCAGCCAAGACAGGGAGGCTGGCGGCTACACCTTC.

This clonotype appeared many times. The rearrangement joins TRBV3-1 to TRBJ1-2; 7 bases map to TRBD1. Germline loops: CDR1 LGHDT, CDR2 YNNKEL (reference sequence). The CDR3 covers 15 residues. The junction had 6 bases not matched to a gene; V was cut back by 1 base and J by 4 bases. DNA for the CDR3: TGTGCCAGCAGCCAAGGTGACAGGGACGTCTATGGCTACACCTTC. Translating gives CASSQGDRDVYGYTF.

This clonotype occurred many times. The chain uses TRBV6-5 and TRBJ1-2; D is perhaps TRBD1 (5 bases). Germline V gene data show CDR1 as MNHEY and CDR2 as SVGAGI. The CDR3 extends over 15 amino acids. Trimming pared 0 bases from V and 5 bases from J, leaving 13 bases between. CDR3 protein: CASSYSVQDRYGYTF. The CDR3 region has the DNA TGTGCCAGCAGTTACTCGGTACAGGATCGGTATGGCTACACCTTC.

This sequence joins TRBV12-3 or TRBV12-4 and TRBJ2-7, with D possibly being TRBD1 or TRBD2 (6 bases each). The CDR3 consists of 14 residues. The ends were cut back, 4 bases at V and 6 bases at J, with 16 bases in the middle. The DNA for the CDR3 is TGTGCCAGCAGTTGGTACGGGGGCGTCGGCGAGCAGTACTTC. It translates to CASSWYGGVGEQYF.

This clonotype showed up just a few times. This chain's CDR3 is CASSEQGAFKLFF. DNA of the CDR3: TGTGCCAGCAGTGAACAGGGGGCTTTCAAACTGTTTTTT. This chain connects TRBV6-6 to TRBJ1-4, with TRBD1 matching 9 bases. Germline-derived CDR1 and CDR2 are MNHNY and SVGAGI (reference sequence). V lost 5 bases and J lost 11; bases outside the gene matches: 6. CDR3 size: 13 residues.

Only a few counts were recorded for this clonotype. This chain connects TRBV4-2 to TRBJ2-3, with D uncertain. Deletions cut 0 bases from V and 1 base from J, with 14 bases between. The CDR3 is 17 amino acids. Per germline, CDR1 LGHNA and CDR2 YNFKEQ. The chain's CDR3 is CASSQDRASSGTDTQYF. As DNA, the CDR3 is TGTGCCAGCAGCCAAGATAGGGCTTCATCGGGCACAGATACGCAGTATTTT.

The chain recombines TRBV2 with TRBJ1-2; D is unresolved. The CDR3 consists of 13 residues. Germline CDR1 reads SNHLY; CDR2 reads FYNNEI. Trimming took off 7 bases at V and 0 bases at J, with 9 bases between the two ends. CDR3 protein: CASTGDANYGYTF. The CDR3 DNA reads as TGTGCCAGCACGGGTGACGCTAACTATGGCTACACCTTC.

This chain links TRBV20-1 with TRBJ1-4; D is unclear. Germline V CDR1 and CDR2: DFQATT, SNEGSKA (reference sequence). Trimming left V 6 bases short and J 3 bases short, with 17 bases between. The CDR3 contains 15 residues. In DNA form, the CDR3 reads TGCAGTGCGTCTCTAGGACCTGCGGCTAATGAAAAACTGTTTTTT. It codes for CSASLGPAANEKLFF.

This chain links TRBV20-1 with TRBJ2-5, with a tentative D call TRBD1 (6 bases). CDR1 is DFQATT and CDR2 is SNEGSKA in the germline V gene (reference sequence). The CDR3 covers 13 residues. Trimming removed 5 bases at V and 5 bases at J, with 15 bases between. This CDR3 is CSAQPPGAETQYF. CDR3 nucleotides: TGCAGTGCTCAACCTCCAGGGGCGGAGACCCAGTACTTC.

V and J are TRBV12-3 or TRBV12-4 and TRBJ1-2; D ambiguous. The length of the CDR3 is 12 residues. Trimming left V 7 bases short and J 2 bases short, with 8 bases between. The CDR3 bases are TGTGCCAGCACTAACGGGAACTATGGCTACACCTTC. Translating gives CASTNGNYGYTF.

DNA of the CDR3: TGTGCCAGCAGTTTCACGGGACTACCCGAGCAGTACGTC. Its translation is CASSFTGLPEQYV. This chain connects TRBV28 to TRBJ2-7; 7 positions match TRBD2. The CDR3 covers 13 residues. V dropped 3 bases and J dropped 6; count of bases not matched to a gene: 5. CDR1 is MDHEN, CDR2 SYDVKM, per germline.

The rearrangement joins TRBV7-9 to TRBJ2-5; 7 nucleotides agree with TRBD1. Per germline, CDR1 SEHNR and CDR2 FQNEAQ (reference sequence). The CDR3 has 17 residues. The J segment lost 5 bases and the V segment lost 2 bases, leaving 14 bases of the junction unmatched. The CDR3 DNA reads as TGTGCCAGCAGCTTACGATTAACCAGAAAGGGGGCGGAGACCCAGTACTTC. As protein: CASSLRLTRKGAETQYF.

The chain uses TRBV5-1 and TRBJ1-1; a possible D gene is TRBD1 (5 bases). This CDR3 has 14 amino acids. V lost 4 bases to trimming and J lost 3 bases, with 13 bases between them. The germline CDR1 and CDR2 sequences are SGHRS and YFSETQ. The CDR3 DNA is TGCGCCAGCAGCCGAGACGGGGCAGACACTGAAGCTTTCTTT. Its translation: CASSRDGADTEAFF.

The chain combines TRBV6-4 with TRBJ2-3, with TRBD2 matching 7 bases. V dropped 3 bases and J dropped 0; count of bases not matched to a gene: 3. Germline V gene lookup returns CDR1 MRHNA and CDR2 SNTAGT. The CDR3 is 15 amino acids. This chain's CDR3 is CASSEASGSTDTQYF. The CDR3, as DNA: TGTGCCAGCAGTGAGGCTAGCGGTAGCACAGATACGCAGTATTTT.

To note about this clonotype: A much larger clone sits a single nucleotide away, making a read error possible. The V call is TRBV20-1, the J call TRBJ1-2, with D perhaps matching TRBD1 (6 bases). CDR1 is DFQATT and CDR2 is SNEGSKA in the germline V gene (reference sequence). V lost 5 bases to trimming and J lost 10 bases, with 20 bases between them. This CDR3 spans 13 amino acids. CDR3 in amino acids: CSAHSRGMADYTF. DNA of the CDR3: TGCAGTGCTCATTCAAGGGGGATGGCTGACTACACCTTC.

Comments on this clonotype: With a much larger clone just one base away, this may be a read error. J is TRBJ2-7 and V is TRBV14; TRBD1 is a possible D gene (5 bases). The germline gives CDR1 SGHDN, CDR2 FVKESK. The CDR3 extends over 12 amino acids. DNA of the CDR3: TGTGCCAGCAACCAAGACAGCTACGAGCAGTACTTC. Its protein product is CASNQDSYEQYF.

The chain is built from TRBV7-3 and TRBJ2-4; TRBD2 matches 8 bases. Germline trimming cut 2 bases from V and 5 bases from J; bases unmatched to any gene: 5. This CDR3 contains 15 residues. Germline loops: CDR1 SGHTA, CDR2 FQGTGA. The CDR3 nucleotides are TGTGCCAGCAGCTTAGATGGGACTAGTGAAAACATTCAGTACTTC. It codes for CASSLDGTSENIQYF.